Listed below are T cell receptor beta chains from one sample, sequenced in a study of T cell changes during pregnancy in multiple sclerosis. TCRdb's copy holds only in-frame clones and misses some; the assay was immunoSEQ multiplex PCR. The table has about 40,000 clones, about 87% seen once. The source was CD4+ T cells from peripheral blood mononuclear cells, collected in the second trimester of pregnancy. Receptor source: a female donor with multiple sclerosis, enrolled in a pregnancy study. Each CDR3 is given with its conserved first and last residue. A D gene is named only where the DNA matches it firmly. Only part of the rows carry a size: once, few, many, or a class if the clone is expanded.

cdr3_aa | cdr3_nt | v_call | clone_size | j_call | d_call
CASSSTTGVPSEQYF | TGTGCCAGCAGCTCCACGACAGGGGTTCCCTCCGAGCAGTACTTC | TRBV7-8 | . | TRBJ2-7 | TRBD1
CAISDRPDSEQFF | TGTGCCATCAGTGACCGACCGGACAGTGAGCAGTTCTTC | TRBV10-3 | . | TRBJ2-1 | .
CASRMRAGAVEAFF | TGTGCCAGTAGGATGCGAGCGGGGGCGGTTGAAGCTTTCTTT | TRBV19 | . | TRBJ1-1 | .
CSVEGRGSADTQYF | TGCAGCGTTGAGGGGAGGGGTTCCGCAGATACGCAGTATTTT | TRBV29-1 | . | TRBJ2-3 | TRBD2
CASSVQGYTEAFF | TGTGCCAGCAGTGTACAGGGTTACACTGAAGCTTTCTTT | TRBV6-6 | . | TRBJ1-1 | .
CASSEVWFRGTEAFF | TGTGCCAGCAGTGAAGTCTGGTTCCGCGGCACTGAAGCTTTCTTT | TRBV6-1 | . | TRBJ1-1 | .
CASSLQRGNTGELFF | TGCGCCAGCAGCTTGCAAAGGGGGAACACCGGGGAGCTGTTTTTT | TRBV5-1 | . | TRBJ2-2 | .
CASSGLTGVGNTEAFF | TGTGCCAGCAGTGGACTGACAGGGGTTGGGAACACTGAAGCTTTCTTT | TRBV27 | . | TRBJ1-1 | TRBD1
CASSHGGAGTNYGYTF | TGCGCCAGCAGCCACGGGGGGGCCGGAACTAACTATGGCTACACCTTC | TRBV4-3 | . | TRBJ1-2 | .
CASSLVQAPGELFF | TGTGCCAGCAGCTTAGTCCAGGCCCCCGGGGAGCTGTTTTTT | TRBV11-2 | few | TRBJ2-2 | .
CASSPGQVTEAFF | TGTGCCAGCAGTCCCGGACAGGTAACTGAAGCTTTCTTT | TRBV6-6 | . | TRBJ1-1 | TRBD1